This T cell receptor beta chain came from a study of blood T cell repertoires in COVID-19. Across the study: Specimens from acute and convalescent COVID-19 originated in the United States, Italy and Spain. T cells, B-cell-depleted T cells, or PBMCs provided the cDNA or gDNA that served as material.

The CDR3 runs to 15 residues. CDR1 is SGHNT, CDR2 YYREEE, per germline (reference sequence). J lost 4 bases, V lost 0 bases, and 6 bases had no gene match. How the authors handled the data: The assay estimated nucleated cells by amplifying reference gene primers. Sequenced by immunoSEQ multiplex PCR; TCRdb stores in-frame clones only, minus some. The V and J calls and clone size were taken over from that table, and D and trimming were inferred from the DNA. The profile shows roughly 250,000 clones, over 80% of them singletons. The V gene is TRBV5-4, the J gene TRBJ1-1; TRBD1 matches at 7 bases. The sequence came from a woman aged 40 to 50 who had recovered from COVID-19. Source material: peripheral blood. CDR3 amino acids: CASSLGGQAVTEAFF. The CDR3 nucleotides are TGTGCCAGCAGCTTGGGAGGACAGGCCGTCACTGAAGCTTTCTTT. Full variable domain (missing parts from reference TRBV5-4 and TRBJ1-1): ETGVTQSPTHLIKTRGQQVTLRCSSQSGHNTVSWYQQALGQGPQFIFQYYREEENGRGNFPPRFSGLQFPNYSSELNVNALELDDSALYLCASSLGGQAVTEAFFGQGTRLTVV.